Presented here are 11 T cell receptor beta chains from one specimen sequenced in a study of human T cells and chemical hapten exposure. Time point: pre-sensitization, week 0. Treatment defined: therapeutic diphenylcyclopropenone sensitization with weekly scalp DPC. TCRdb called the RACE reads again in MiXCR, with one record for every CDR3 protein. The table has some 74,000 distinct CDR3 sequences, around 15% seen once. The sequenced sample was whole blood, obtained in connection with sensitization to the hapten diphenylcyclopropenone (DPC). Receptors were obtained from a woman aged 50 to 60 with alopecia areata. Some clones in this sample may be carry-over from other donors' samples.

The chain employs TRBV7-2 and TRBJ1-5; D is undetermined. This CDR3 is built from 16 residues. Germline lookup yields CDR1 SGHTA and CDR2 FQGNSA. V was pared by 5 bases and J by 7 bases, with 21 bases between. The CDR3 coding sequence is TGTGCCAGCAGCCCACGGGTGTGGGCGAGAAACCAGCCCCAGCATTTT. Amino acids: CASSPRVWARNQPQHF.

The chain combines TRBV6-2 or TRBV6-3 with TRBJ1-2, with D possibly matching TRBD1 (5 bases). Germline lookup yields CDR1 MNHEY and CDR2 SVGEGT. This CDR3 spans 12 amino acids. The V end was cut by 5 bases, the J end by 4 bases, with 8 bases between. The CDR3 nucleotides are TGTGCCAGCAGTGGGACGGCCTATGGCTACACCTTC. Protein sequence: CASSGTAYGYTF.

This clonotype occurred a few times. The chain is built from TRBV20-1 and TRBJ2-7, with D possibly being TRBD1 (6 bases). This CDR3 spans 12 amino acids. Trimming shortened V by 1 base and J by 6 bases, and 10 bases separated the two germline ends. Germline CDR1 DFQATT, CDR2 SNEGSKA (reference sequence). The CDR3 is CSARGQAGEQYF. The CDR3 nucleotides are TGCAGTGCTAGAGGACAGGCTGGCGAGCAGTACTTC.

The chain uses TRBV29-1 and TRBJ1-2; TRBD1 matches 12 bases. V trimming: 7 bases; J trimming: 7 bases; junction bases outside the gene matches: 4. The germline V gene encodes CDR1 SQVTM and CDR2 ANQGSEA. CDR3 size: 12 residues. The DNA of the CDR3 is TGCAGCGGCCGGGACAGGGGGCTTGGCTACACCTTC. Translated, it gives CSGRDRGLGYTF.

This clonotype was detected a few times. The gene calls are TRBV20-1 and TRBJ1-1; D is ambiguous. This CDR3 contains 12 residues. V was clipped by 2 bases and J by 1 base, with 5 bases between them. The V gene's germline CDR1 is DFQATT and CDR2 SNEGSKA (reference sequence). The CDR3 DNA reads TGCAGTGCTAGATACACGAACACTGAAGCTTTCTTT. Residues: CSARYTNTEAFF.

This chain joins TRBV12-5 and TRBJ1-1; D might be TRBD1 (5 bases). The V gene's germline CDR1 is LGHNT and CDR2 FRNRAP. The length of the CDR3 is 15 residues. Between the trimmed V and J ends, which lost 3 bases and 1 base, there was a span of 12 bases. The CDR3 nucleotides are TGTGCTAGTGGTTTTCTTGGGGGTGGGAACACTGAAGCTTTCTTT. Amino acids: CASGFLGGGNTEAFF.

This clonotype was recorded once. V gene TRBV20-1 combines with J gene TRBJ1-1; D unclear. This CDR3 spans 11 amino acids. Germline CDR1 DFQATT, CDR2 SNEGSKA (reference sequence). Trimming removed 6 bases from V and 6 bases from J, with 11 bases in between. The DNA for the CDR3 is TGCAGTGCAAAGGCCGCGTCTGAAGCTTTCTTT. This sequence encodes CSAKAASEAFF.

The CDR3 coding sequence is TGTGCCAGCAGCTTCGCGGGAGAGTCAGATACGCAGTATTTT. Residues: CASSFAGESDTQYF. The chain employs TRBV7-2 and TRBJ2-3; 7 nucleotides line up with TRBD2. CDR3 length: 14 residues. Trimming cost V 3 bases and J 4 bases; bases outside gene matches: 4. Germline CDR1 and CDR2: SGHTA and FQGNSA.

The chain carries TRBV29-1 and TRBJ2-7, with 8 bases fitting TRBD1. V lost 6 bases and J lost 5; bases outside the gene matches: 12. The CDR3 consists of 14 residues. Germline CDR1 and CDR2: SQVTM and ANQGSEA. The CDR3 region is CSVETGTGGNEQYF. CDR3 in DNA: TGCAGCGTGGAGACCGGGACAGGCGGCAACGAGCAGTACTTC.

This chain uses TRBV6-4 with TRBJ1-5, with D unresolved. From germline, CDR1 is MRHNA and CDR2 SNTAGT. Between the trimmed V and J ends, which lost 2 bases and 2 bases, there was a span of 19 bases. The CDR3 is 18 amino acids. The CDR3, as DNA: TGTGCCAGCAGTGACGGGCCCGTGCGAAGGGAGGGCAATCAGCCCCAGCATTTT. It translates to CASSDGPVRREGNQPQHF.

This clonotype was seen only a few times. The chain links TRBV4-2 to TRBJ1-3, with 7 bases aligning to TRBD1. V lost 8 bases, J lost 0 bases, and 1 base stayed unmatched. Germline V gene sequence: CDR1 LGHNA, CDR2 YNFKEQ. This CDR3 has 13 residues. This CDR3 reads CASGDSSGNTIYF. The CDR3 nucleotides are TGTGCCAGCGGGGACAGCTCTGGAAACACCATATATTTT.